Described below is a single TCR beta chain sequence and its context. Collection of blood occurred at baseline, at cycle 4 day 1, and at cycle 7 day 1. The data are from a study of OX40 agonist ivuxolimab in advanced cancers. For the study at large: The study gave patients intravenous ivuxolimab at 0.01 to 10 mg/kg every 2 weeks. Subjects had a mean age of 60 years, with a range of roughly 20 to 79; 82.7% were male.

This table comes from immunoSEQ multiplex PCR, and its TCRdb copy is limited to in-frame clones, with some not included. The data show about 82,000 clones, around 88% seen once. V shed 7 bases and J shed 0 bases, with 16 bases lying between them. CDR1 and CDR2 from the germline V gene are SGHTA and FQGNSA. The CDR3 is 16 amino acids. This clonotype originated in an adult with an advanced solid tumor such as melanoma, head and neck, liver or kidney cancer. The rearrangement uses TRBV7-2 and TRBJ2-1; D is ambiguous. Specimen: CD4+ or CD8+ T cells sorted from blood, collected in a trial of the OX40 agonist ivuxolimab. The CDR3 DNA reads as TGTGCCAGCATTCTCGAGAGGAGTAGCTCCTACAATGAGCAGTTCTTC. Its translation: CASILERSSSYNEQFF.